The clone carrying this T cell receptor (beta chain) came up a few times. The source of the sample is a study of shared T cell receptors in the human thymus. TCRdb's copy holds only in-frame clones and misses some; the assay was immunoSEQ multiplex PCR. Counted here are approximately 490,000 clones, around 78% occurring once; the ten biggest clones make up about 0.013%. The CDR3 sequence is 16 residues long. Trimming stripped 1 base from V and 2 bases from J, with 12 bases between. Per the germline V gene, CDR1 is SGHAT and CDR2 is FQNNGV. The sample was also linked to a second study, of human thymus T cells. From that paper: Thymic and blood repertoires appeared to display a bias in their usage of V and J genes. Related research reported highly overlapping thymic repertoires among unrelated individuals.

The chain recombines TRBV11-2 with TRBJ1-3, with no clear D. The sequence was obtained from a boy under two years old with a congenital heart defect. Sample: thymocytes. For the CDR3, the DNA is TGTGCCAGCAGCTTAGCAGGAGGGCCCCCTGGAAACACCATATATTTT. Protein product: CASSLAGGPPGNTIYF.